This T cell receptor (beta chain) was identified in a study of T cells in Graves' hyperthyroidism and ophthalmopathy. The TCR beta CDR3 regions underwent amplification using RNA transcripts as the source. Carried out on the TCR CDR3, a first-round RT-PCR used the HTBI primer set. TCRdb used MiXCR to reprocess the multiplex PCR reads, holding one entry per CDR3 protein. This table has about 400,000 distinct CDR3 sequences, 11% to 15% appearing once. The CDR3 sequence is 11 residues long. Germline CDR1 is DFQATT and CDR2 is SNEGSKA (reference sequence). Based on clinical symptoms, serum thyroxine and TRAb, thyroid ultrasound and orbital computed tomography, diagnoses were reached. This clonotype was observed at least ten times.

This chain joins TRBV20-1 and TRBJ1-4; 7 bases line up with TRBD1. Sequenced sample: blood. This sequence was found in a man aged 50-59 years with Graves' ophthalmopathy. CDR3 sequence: CRGQNNEKLFF. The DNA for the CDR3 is TGCCGGGGACAGAATAATGAAAAACTGTTTTTT.